These 9 T cell receptor beta chains were all obtained from the same sample, sequenced in a study of regulatory T cells in long-lasting Graves disease. Construction of the TCR beta libraries employed iRepertoire HTBI primers in conjunction with Arm-PCR of CDR3 regions. TCRdb processed the multiplex PCR reads anew with MiXCR; each CDR3 protein has one entry. Here the sample spans over 400,000 distinct CDR3 sequences, 13% to 15% being singletons. This sample's time point: newly diagnosed GD, antithyroid drugs for less than 3 months. PBMCs were the source of the RNA used for TCR sequencing. This sample also belongs to another study, concerning T cells in Graves' hyperthyroidism and ophthalmopathy.

Material: peripheral blood mononuclear cells (PBMCs), obtained at new diagnosis, from a patient treated with antithyroid drugs. These receptors were obtained from a woman aged 45 to 65 with Graves disease.

Ten or more counts support this clonotype. The CDR3 here is CASSITSLSTDTQYF. CDR3 nucleotide sequence: TGCGCCAGCAGCATCACTAGTCTCAGCACAGATACGCAGTATTTT. The chain is built from TRBV5-1 and TRBJ2-3; D is perhaps TRBD2 (5 bases). Germline V gene sequence: CDR1 SGHRS, CDR2 YFSETQ. V gave up 4 bases and J gave up 0 bases, with 12 bases separating them. The CDR3 is made up of 15 amino acids.

This clonotype was recorded a few times. With a much larger clone just one base away, this may be a read error. CDR3 in DNA: TGTGCCATCAGTGAGCCCTCCGGGACTAGCGGGAGGGCCAGGGAGACCCAGTACTTC. Amino acids: CAISEPSGTSGRARETQYF. The chain has TRBV10-3 and TRBJ2-5; 16 nucleotides align to TRBD2. J was trimmed by 5 bases and V by 2 bases; bases with no gene match: 11. Per germline, CDR1 ENHRY and CDR2 SYGVKD. The CDR3 totals 19 residues.

This clonotype was counted only a few times. The chain employs TRBV28 and TRBJ1-6; 10 positions match TRBD1. Per the germline V gene, CDR1 is MDHEN and CDR2 is SYDVKM. V was pared by 3 bases and J by 9 bases, with 5 bases of the junction left unmatched. The CDR3 runs to 15 residues. The CDR3 here is CASSFRTGGSSPLHF. The CDR3 coding sequence is TGTGCCAGCAGTTTCCGGACAGGGGGTAGTTCACCCCTCCACTTT.

The J gene is TRBJ2-7, the V gene TRBV18; D is tentatively TRBD1 or TRBD2 (5 bases each). The CDR3 spans 13 residues. Germline CDR1 is KGHSH and CDR2 is LQKENI. The V and J ends lost 2 bases and 6 bases respectively, with 11 bases between them. This CDR3 is CASSPIPGAEQYF. The CDR3 DNA reads TGTGCCAGCTCACCAATTCCCGGGGCCGAGCAGTACTTC.

In this sample, this clonotype turned up many times. The chain joins TRBV6-1 to TRBJ2-3, with 8 positions matching TRBD2. Germline V CDR1 and CDR2: MNHNS, SASEGT. CDR3 size: 16 residues. The ends lost 4 bases at V and 2 bases at J; junction bases unmatched: 8. The CDR3 bases are TGTGCCAGCAGTGGACCAGCGGGAGAGGTCACAGATACGCAGTATTTT. This gives the protein CASSGPAGEVTDTQYF.

Ten or more counts support this clonotype. The chain couples TRBV28 to TRBJ2-2, with D perhaps matching TRBD1 (5 bases). The length of the CDR3 is 15 residues. Germline V gives CDR1 MDHEN, CDR2 SYDVKM. V was cut by 7 bases and J by 3 bases, with 15 bases left in between. The CDR3 reads CASIHQGGHTGELFF. CDR3 nucleotide sequence: TGTGCCAGCATCCACCAGGGTGGTCACACCGGGGAGCTGTTTTTT.

This clonotype was counted many times. The rearrangement joins TRBV7-8 to TRBJ2-7; 13 nucleotides line up with TRBD2. Germline V gene sequence: CDR1 SGHVS, CDR2 FQNEAQ. The CDR3 is 15 residues long. J lost 5 bases, V lost 0 bases, and 1 base had no gene match. CDR3 region: CASSLAGTSGDEQYF. The CDR3, as DNA: TGTGCCAGCAGCTTAGCTGGGACTAGCGGGGACGAGCAGTACTTC.

There are a few counts of this clonotype. The gene calls are TRBV28 and TRBJ1-5, with 10 nucleotides matching TRBD1. CDR1 and CDR2 from the germline V gene are MDHEN and SYDVKM. V lost 1 base and J lost 7; bases outside the gene matches: 4. This CDR3 has 15 amino acids. CDR3 coding DNA: TGTGCCAGCAGTTTATCGGGACAGGGGATCCAGCCCCAGCATTTT. It codes for CASSLSGQGIQPQHF. Full variable domain (remainder filled in from reference TRBV28 and TRBJ1-5): DVKVTQSSRYLVKRTGEKVFLECVQDMDHENMFWYRQDPGLGLRLIYFSYDVKMKEKGDIPEGYSVSREKKERFSLILESASTNQTSMYLCASSLSGQGIQPQHFGDGTRLSIL.

The J gene is TRBJ2-7, the V gene TRBV6-1; TRBD1 agrees at 9 bases. The CDR3 consists of 16 residues. Germline V gene sequence: CDR1 MNHNS, CDR2 SASEGT. V was clipped by 5 bases and J by 1 base; unmatched bases: 9. The CDR3 protein is CASSPRAGTGSYEQYF. In DNA form, the CDR3 reads TGTGCCAGCAGTCCCCGGGCCGGGACAGGGTCCTACGAGCAGTACTTC.